The count of the clone carrying this T cell receptor (beta chain) is one. These data originate in a study of blood T cell repertoires in COVID-19. At the level of the study: T cells, B-cell-depleted T cells, or PBMCs provided the cDNA or gDNA that served as material.

Germline V gene lookup returns CDR1 LGHNA and CDR2 YSLEER. V lost 1 base, J lost 6 bases, and 12 bases stayed unmatched. The CDR3 is 17 residues long. Original data processing: Reference gene primer amplification gave estimated nucleated cell counts. Measured with immunoSEQ multiplex PCR; TCRdb has only the in-frame clones, and not every one. That table furnishes V, J and clone size, whereas the DNA furnished D and trimming. The data contain 80,000 to 95,000 clones, roughly 79% of them singletons. The J gene is TRBJ2-3, the V gene TRBV4-3; TRBD1 aligns across 8 bases. What was sequenced was peripheral blood. The clonotype comes from a woman older than 75 with acute or convalescent COVID-19. The chain's CDR3 is CASSQGTGQGWLDTQYF. The CDR3 coding sequence is TGCGCCAGCAGCCAAGGGACAGGGCAGGGTTGGTTGGATACGCAGTATTTT.